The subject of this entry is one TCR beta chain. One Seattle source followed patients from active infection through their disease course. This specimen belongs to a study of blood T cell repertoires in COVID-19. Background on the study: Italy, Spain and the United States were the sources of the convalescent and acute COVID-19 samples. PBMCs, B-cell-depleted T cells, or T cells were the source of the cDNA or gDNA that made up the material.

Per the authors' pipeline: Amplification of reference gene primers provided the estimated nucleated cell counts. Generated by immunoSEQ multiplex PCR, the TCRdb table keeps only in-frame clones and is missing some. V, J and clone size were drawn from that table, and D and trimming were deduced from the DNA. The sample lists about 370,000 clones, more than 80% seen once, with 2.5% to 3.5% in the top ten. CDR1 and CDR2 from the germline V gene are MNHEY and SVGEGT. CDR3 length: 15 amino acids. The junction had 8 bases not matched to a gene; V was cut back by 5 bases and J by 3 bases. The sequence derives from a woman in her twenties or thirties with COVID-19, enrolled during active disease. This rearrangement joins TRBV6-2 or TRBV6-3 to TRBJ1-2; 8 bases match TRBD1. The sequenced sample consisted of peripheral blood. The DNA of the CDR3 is TGTGCCAGCAGTACACCTTCGGGACAGGACTATGGCTACACCTTC. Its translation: CASSTPSGQDYGYTF.